This T cell receptor (beta chain) was profiled in a study of early T cells in non-severe SARS-CoV-2 infection. About the study: Sequenced bulk RNA came from whole blood that was unsorted, and chains were unpaired. General study points: Private and CD4 specificities were missed by VDJdb matching, which favored anti-spike CD8 responses.

With respect to this clonotype: Its target is not known.

Individual cDNA molecules received unique molecular identifiers. MiXCR, run by TCRdb on the 5' RACE reads, gives a single entry per CDR3 protein. The sample lists more than 35,000 distinct CDR3 sequences, over 4.5% occurring once. V dropped 5 bases and J dropped 4 bases, with 9 bases sitting between them. This CDR3 contains 14 residues. The specimen sequenced was whole blood. The V call is TRBV12-3 or TRBV12-4, the J call TRBJ2-6; maybe TRBD1 (6 bases). This clonotype was sampled from an adult who was a healthcare worker with PCR-confirmed SARS-CoV-2 infection or an uninfected control (not recorded which). The chain's CDR3 is CASSPGAGANVLTF. CDR3 nucleotides: TGTGCCAGCAGTCCAGGGGCGGGGGCCAACGTCCTGACTTTC.